This TCR beta chain appears in the sequencing data of a study of identical twins. In regard to this clonotype: Its antigen remains unidentified.

cDNA molecules carried unique molecular identifiers, and template switching added a universal primer site. TCRdb reprocessed the 5' RACE reads via MiXCR and lists one record per CDR3 protein. Of about 1.7 million distinct CDR3 sequences listed, around 33% are singletons. Overall study results and limits: The study based its conclusions on cross-sectional statistical analysis and did not follow the same donors.

Looked up from germline, CDR1 is LGHDT and CDR2 is YNNKEL (reference sequence). This CDR3 comprises 14 residues. Trimming left V 0 bases short and J 3 bases short, with 8 bases between. This TCR was sampled from a newborn girl in good health. Input material: cord blood. This chain links TRBV3-1 with TRBJ1-1; D is possibly TRBD1 (6 bases). The CDR3: CASSQEGAYTEAFF. Here the CDR3 DNA reads TGTGCCAGCAGCCAAGAGGGGGCGTACACTGAAGCTTTCTTT. The whole variable domain, remainder taken from reference TRBV3-1 and TRBJ1-1, is DTAVSQTPKYLVTQMGNDKSIKCEQNLGHDTMYWYKQDSKKFLKIMFSYNNKELIINETVPNRFSPKSPDKAHLNLHINSLELGDSAVYFCASSQEGAYTEAFFGQGTRLTVV.